Presented here are 22 T cell receptor beta chains from one specimen sequenced in a study of blood T cell repertoires in COVID-19 (dated by TCRdb to the early 2020s). Library preparation was by the immunoSEQ multiplex PCR assay. TCRdb mirrors the immuneACCESS table, restricted to in-frame sequences. Some clones are absent from its copies; in checked studies, under half trace to an unresolved V gene, and the reason for the others is unknown. Within this sample are hundreds of thousands of clones, with around 84% of them counted one time only. Roughly 4% of the sample rests with the top ten. Sequenced sample: PBMCs or T cells enriched from blood (not recorded which). These receptors all stem from a man aged 25-45 years who had recovered from COVID-19.

J is TRBJ2-3 and V is TRBV2; 8 bases align to TRBD2. In germline, CDR1 is SNHLY, CDR2 FYNNEI. The ends lost 6 bases at V and 4 bases at J; junction bases unmatched: 12. The CDR3 runs 16 residues. Written as DNA, the CDR3 is TGTGCCAGCAGCTTAAGCGGGGGCGGACGCGCAGATACGCAGTATTTT. This encodes CASSLSGGGRADTQYF.

The V and J genes are TRBV29-1 and TRBJ2-1, with D uncertain. Trimming removed 3 bases at V and 4 bases at J, with 7 bases between. The CDR3 is 12 amino acids. Germline V gene lookup returns CDR1 SQVTM and CDR2 ANQGSEA. The CDR3 sequence is CSVEGRYNEQFF. CDR3 sequence (DNA): TGCAGCGTTGAGGGCAGATACAATGAGCAGTTCTTC.

V gene TRBV14 combines with J gene TRBJ2-2, with TRBD1 identical over 7 bases. This CDR3 spans 13 amino acids. Trimming at V came to 4 bases and at J to 6 bases, leaving 2 bases not matched to a gene. Germline V gene sequence: CDR1 SGHDN, CDR2 FVKESK. The CDR3 sequence: CASSPQGAGELFF. The CDR3, as DNA: TGTGCCAGCAGCCCTCAGGGGGCCGGGGAGCTGTTTTTT.

The V and J genes are TRBV11-3 and TRBJ1-1; D ambiguous. Germline V CDR1 and CDR2: SGHNT, YENEEA. This CDR3 is 15 amino acids long. Trimming removed 5 bases at V and 0 bases at J, with 13 bases between. The chain's CDR3 is CASSLTSTVNTEAFF. For the CDR3, the DNA is TGTGCCAGCAGCCTTACCTCAACAGTGAACACTGAAGCTTTCTTT.

The rearrangement links TRBV19 to TRBJ1-6; TRBD1 agrees at 7 bases. V was clipped by 5 bases and J by 0 bases; unmatched bases: 7. Germline V gene data show CDR1 as LNHDA and CDR2 as SQIVND (reference sequence). This CDR3 spans 17 amino acids. Here the CDR3 DNA reads TGTGCCAGTAGTCCTCGACAGGGAAGCTCCTATAATTCACCCCTCCACTTT. Its translation is CASSPRQGSSYNSPLHF.

This clone was observed a single time. The chain recombines TRBV6-1 with TRBJ1-6; 7 bases agree with TRBD1. The CDR3 spans 13 residues. CDR1 and CDR2 (germline): MNHNS, SASEGT. The trim removed 6 bases at V and 7 bases at J, leaving 3 bases unmatched. CDR3 amino acids: CASRNRGNSPLHF. DNA of the CDR3: TGTGCCAGCAGGAACAGGGGAAATTCACCCCTCCACTTT.

The chain links TRBV2 to TRBJ1-6; TRBD1 might be the D (6 bases). V gave up 8 bases and J gave up 7 bases, with 24 bases separating them. Germline-derived CDR1 and CDR2 are SNHLY and FYNNEI. This CDR3 spans 17 amino acids. Here the CDR3 reads CASRRSKGLGQNSPLHF. The DNA for the CDR3 is TGTGCCAGCCGGAGGTCCAAGGGGCTGGGACAAAATTCACCCCTCCACTTT. The whole variable domain, remainder taken from reference TRBV2 and TRBJ1-6, is EPEVTQTPSHQVTQMGQEVILRCVPISNHLYFYWYRQILGQKVEFLVSFYNNEISEKSEIFDDQFSVERPDGSNFTLKIRSTKLEDSAMYFCASRRSKGLGQNSPLHFGNGTRLTVT.

The gene calls are TRBV27 and TRBJ1-1; D is ambiguous. The CDR3 runs 14 residues. V gave up 3 bases and J gave up 1 base, with 9 bases separating them. Germline V gene sequence: CDR1 MNHEY, CDR2 SMNVEV (reference sequence). DNA of the CDR3: TGTGCCAGCAGTTTGACTTTCCCGAACACTGAAGCTTTCTTT. It yields the protein CASSLTFPNTEAFF.

This clone was found a few times. The chain joins TRBV27 to TRBJ2-1; D is uncertain. Germline V gene data show CDR1 as MNHEY and CDR2 as SMNVEV (reference sequence). Trimming took off 3 bases at V and 5 bases at J, with 17 bases between the two ends. The CDR3 covers 16 residues. CDR3 protein: CASSLRPTNAHNEQFF. The CDR3 coding sequence is TGTGCCAGCAGTTTGCGACCGACAAACGCTCACAATGAGCAGTTCTTC.

This clone was picked up one time. The rearrangement joins TRBV7-2 to TRBJ1-3; D is possibly TRBD1 (5 bases). Germline V gives CDR1 SGHTA, CDR2 FQGNSA. The CDR3 covers 16 residues. Trimming pared 2 bases from V and 0 bases from J, leaving 11 bases between. CDR3 nucleotides: TGTGCCAGCAGCTTAACTCCCAGGGACTCTGGAAACACCATATATTTT. This gives the protein CASSLTPRDSGNTIYF.

The chain links TRBV30 to TRBJ1-4, with a weak D call TRBD1 (5 bases). Germline values: CDR1 GTSNPN, CDR2 SVGIG (reference sequence). The CDR3 runs 15 residues. V was clipped by 5 bases and J by 0 bases, with 13 bases between them. The CDR3 protein is CAWEGSGATNEKLFF. DNA for the CDR3: TGTGCCTGGGAGGGCTCGGGGGCAACTAATGAAAAACTGTTTTTT. Looking up the rest from reference TRBV30 and TRBJ1-4 gives the full variable domain: SQTIHQWPATLVQPVGSPLSLECTVEGTSNPNLYWYRQAAGRGLQLLFYSVGIGQISSEVPQNLSASRPQDRQFILSSKKLLLSDSGFYLCAWEGSGATNEKLFFGSGTQLSVL.

This sequence joins TRBV28 and TRBJ2-3; no definite D call. Germline-derived CDR1 and CDR2 are MDHEN and SYDVKM. Trimming stripped 7 bases from V and 6 bases from J, with 11 bases between. The CDR3 extends over 12 amino acids. The CDR3 DNA reads TGTGCCAGCAATGAAAACGGGGATACGCAGTATTTT. Its protein is CASNENGDTQYF.

V is TRBV30 and J is TRBJ1-5; D not certain. The ends were cut back, 1 base at V and 4 bases at J, with 11 bases in the middle. The CDR3 length is 14 residues. Germline V gene lookup returns CDR1 GTSNPN and CDR2 SVGIG (reference sequence). The CDR3 DNA follows: TGTGCCTGGAGTGCCCGGGTTAGTAATCAGCCCCAGCATTTT. Protein product: CAWSARVSNQPQHF.

The rearrangement joins TRBV29-1 to TRBJ2-7; no firm D call. The V end lost 1 base, the J end lost 4 bases, and 8 bases lay between the germline ends. The CDR3 consists of 12 residues. Germline CDR1 reads SQVTM; CDR2 reads ANQGSEA. This CDR3 reads CSVEVSVYEQYF. The CDR3 DNA follows: TGCAGCGTTGAAGTGTCTGTGTACGAGCAGTACTTC.

Written as DNA, the CDR3 is TGTGCCAGCCGTATCGGGACTTTCTCTGGAAACACCATATATTTT. Its translation is CASRIGTFSGNTIYF. The chain couples TRBV28 to TRBJ1-3; tentatively, D is TRBD1 (5 bases). The length of the CDR3 is 15 residues. V was pared by 8 bases and J by 0 bases, with 14 bases between. Looked up from germline, CDR1 is MDHEN and CDR2 is SYDVKM.

This chain links TRBV4-1 with TRBJ2-1; perhaps TRBD1 as D (5 bases). Trimming took off 6 bases at V and 2 bases at J, with 11 bases between the two ends. The CDR3 totals 14 residues. From germline, CDR1 is MGHRA and CDR2 YSYEKL. DNA of the CDR3: TGCGCCAGCAGTCCGACAGACACCTACAATGAGCAGTTCTTC. As protein: CASSPTDTYNEQFF.

The chain employs TRBV7-8 and TRBJ2-3, with a tentative D call TRBD1 (5 bases). The ends were cut back, 0 bases at V and 0 bases at J, with 13 bases in the middle. Germline CDR1 and CDR2: SGHVS and FQNEAQ. This CDR3 region has 17 residues. The CDR3 DNA sequence: TGTGCCAGCAGCTTAGCGATTAGGGGTTATAGCACAGATACGCAGTATTTT. Protein: CASSLAIRGYSTDTQYF. Based on the CDR3 plus reference TRBV7-8 and TRBJ2-3, the full variable domain is GAGVSQSPRYKVAKRGQDVALRCDPISGHVSLFWYQQALGQGPEFLTYFQNEAQLDKSGLPSDRFFAERPEGSVSTLKIQRTQQEDSAVYLCASSLAIRGYSTDTQYFGPGTRLTVL.

The CDR3 DNA follows: TGTGCCAGCAACTTGAGGAACACTGAAGCTTTCTTT. Protein: CASNLRNTEAFF. V is TRBV12-3 or TRBV12-4 and J is TRBJ1-1; D gene ambiguous. The CDR3 is made up of 12 amino acids. The V end was cut by 7 bases, the J end by 1 base, with 7 bases between.

The CDR3 DNA reads TGTGCCAGCAGAAGTCCTCCGGGACAGCAGAACACTGAAGCTTTCTTT. Translated: CASRSPPGQQNTEAFF. The chain is built from TRBV5-5 and TRBJ1-1; 7 bases map to TRBD1. Germline V gene data show CDR1 as SGHKS and CDR2 as YYEKEE (reference sequence). The CDR3 sequence is 16 residues long. The ends lost 5 bases at V and 1 base at J; junction bases unmatched: 11.

The chain couples TRBV6-6 to TRBJ1-2, with a tentative D call TRBD1 (6 bases). The CDR3 totals 16 residues. V lost 5 bases to trimming and J lost 2 bases, with 18 bases between them. Germline V gene data show CDR1 as MNHNY and CDR2 as SVGAGI (reference sequence). This CDR3 is CASSPFEGHTNYGYTF. CDR3 DNA sequence: TGTGCCAGCAGTCCCTTCGAGGGACACACCAACTATGGCTACACCTTC.

This clone appeared a few times. The gene calls are TRBV2 and TRBJ1-5; TRBD1 matches 7 bases. The germline V gene encodes CDR1 SNHLY and CDR2 FYNNEI. J was trimmed by 5 bases and V by 6 bases; bases with no gene match: 10. The CDR3 runs 15 residues. CDR3 amino acids: CASSDRQGRYQPQHF. The CDR3 DNA reads TGTGCCAGCAGCGATAGACAGGGAAGGTATCAGCCCCAGCATTTT.

The chain carries TRBV7-5 and TRBJ2-1; TRBD2, the table's D call, lacks a check against the DNA. TRBV7-5 is an annotated pseudogene. The CDR3 has 21 residues. The CDR3 region has the DNA TGTGTCAGAAGCTACGGCGCCCCAGGGTCGACTAGCGGACGCTCCTACAATGAGCAGTTCTTC. It encodes CVRSYGAPGSTSGRSYNEQFF.